The entry below gives a single T cell receptor beta chain sequence along with its context. Antigen: not known. The method was immunoSEQ multiplex PCR; TCRdb's version includes in-frame clones alone and lacks a portion of them. The repertoire holds roughly 67,000 clones, approximately 90% seen once, with approximately 19% in the top ten. This CDR3 region has 14 residues. V was shortened by 0 bases and J by 4 bases, with 6 bases between the two germline ends. In germline, CDR1 is LGHDT, CDR2 YNNKEL (reference sequence). The sample comes from a study of T cell responses to AZD1222 COVID-19 vaccine. Study details: Pooled in the analysis were second doses at about 4 or about 12 weeks. The study's findings and limits: The donor cohort was predominantly white British with a female majority, and clonal diversity may have been underestimated.

This TCR came from an adult in good health. This chain uses TRBV3-1 (or the pseudogene TRBV3-2) with TRBJ2-2; D call uncertain. This sample comprised peripheral blood, obtained on day 0 of AZD1222 vaccination. The CDR3 DNA follows: TGTGCCAGCAGCCAAGAACCGAGCACCGGGGAGCTGTTTTTT. Translating gives CASSQEPSTGELFF.